This T cell receptor beta chain was recorded in a study of T cells in women clearing cervical HPV infection. The protocol was immunoSEQ multiplex PCR, while the TCRdb copy is restricted to in-frame clones and leaves out a portion. The sample table includes 40,000 to 55,000 clones. Findings and limits, study-wide: CIN3+ cases had significantly higher TCR repertoire richness than controls, but evenness did not differ.

To note about this clone: Its target is not known.

Sequenced input: blood buffy coat. The receptor's source is a woman aged 18 to 75 with a cervical HPV16 infection that either progressed to CIN3+ or cleared (not recorded which).

The CDR3 region is CASLPGQGALNTEAFF. The CDR3 DNA, read in part, is TGTGCCAGTCTCCCGGGACAGGGGGCGTTGAACACTGAA. The rearrangement joins TRBV19 to TRBJ1-1; 12 bases fit TRBD1. The CDR3 end lies 3 residues beyond the end of the read and is filled in from the germline J gene. Germline CDR1 LNHDA, CDR2 SQIVND (reference sequence). V lost 8 bases and J lost 0; bases outside the gene matches: 7. The CDR3 length is 16 residues.